Presented here are 5 T cell receptor beta chains from one specimen sequenced in a study of regulatory T cells in long-lasting Graves disease. Time point specified: persistent/refractory GD, antithyroid drugs over 5 years with positive TRAb. PBMC RNA served as the TCR library source. CDR3 regions were amplified by Arm-PCR using iRepertoire HTBI primers to build TCR beta libraries. Via MiXCR, TCRdb re-called the multiplex PCR reads, giving one row per CDR3 protein. There are 450,000 or so distinct CDR3 sequences in the sample; 22% occur only once, and around 13% lies in the top ten. The material sequenced was peripheral blood mononuclear cells (PBMCs), taken when the disease was refractory, from a patient treated with antithyroid drugs. The receptors were sampled from a female donor with Graves disease.

The chain uses TRBV4-1 and TRBJ1-2; D uncertain. CDR1 is MGHRA and CDR2 is YSYEKL in the germline V gene. V shed 0 bases and J shed 3 bases, with 14 bases lying between them. The CDR3 contains 16 residues. CDR3 sequence reads: CASSQESSGLDYGYTF. CDR3 sequence (DNA): TGCGCCAGCAGCCAAGAGTCTTCGGGGTTGGACTATGGCTACACCTTC.

This clonotype was detected many times. This sequence joins TRBV28 and TRBJ1-5; 10 bases match TRBD1. Losses at the gene ends were 7 bases for V and 7 bases for J; bases not matched to a gene: 7. Germline V gene data show CDR1 as MDHEN and CDR2 as SYDVKM. There are 14 residues in the CDR3. CDR3 in DNA: TGTGCCAGCACCCGGGACAGGGGAAACCAGCCCCAGCATTTT. It yields the protein CASTRDRGNQPQHF.

This clonotype was counted many times. The chain carries TRBV28 and TRBJ2-7, with D unresolved. CDR1 and CDR2 from the germline V gene are MDHEN and SYDVKM. Trimming shortened V by 3 bases and J by 3 bases, and 9 bases separated the two germline ends. This CDR3 contains 13 residues. Written as DNA, the CDR3 is TGTGCCAGCAGTTTGGTCCAAGACTACGAGCAGTACTTC. The encoded protein is CASSLVQDYEQYF.

The chain carries TRBV7-8 and TRBJ2-7; D is unclear. Germline CDR1 SGHVS, CDR2 FQNEAQ. Trimming left V 7 bases short and J 4 bases short, with 20 bases between. The CDR3 contains 15 residues. Here the CDR3 DNA reads TGTGCCAGCACCCGCGGCCGAGACGTCGGTTACGAGCAGTACTTC. Its translation is CASTRGRDVGYEQYF.

This clonotype came up a few times. CDR3: CASSLKAVNEKLFF. The CDR3 DNA reads TGTGCCAGCAGCTTAAAGGCGGTAAATGAAAAACTGTTTTTT. The J gene is TRBJ1-4, the V gene TRBV7-9; no firm D call. V shed 2 bases and J shed 5 bases, with 9 bases lying between them. The CDR3 consists of 14 residues. In germline, CDR1 is SEHNR, CDR2 FQNEAQ (reference sequence).